This T cell receptor (beta chain) emerged from a study of cytomegalovirus exposure and HLA in healthy donors. CDR1 SGDLS and CDR2 YYNGEE come from the germline V gene. Between the trimmed V and J ends, which lost 3 bases and 0 bases, there was a span of 10 bases. The CDR3 is 15 residues long. The PCR contained 60 Vbeta and 13 Jbeta primers. Profiling relied on immunoSEQ multiplex PCR, and the TCRdb table lists in-frame clones only, not all of them. The top ten clones hold about 0.93% of a sample with 150,000 to 200,000 clones, 87% of them seen once. This chain links TRBV9 with TRBJ2-1, with no clear D. Sequencing was carried out using PBMCs. The TCR was taken from a woman aged 25 to 39 in good health and CMV-seronegative. The CDR3 here is CASSEAASSYNEQFF. CDR3 in DNA: TGTGCCAGCAGCGAGGCGGCAAGCTCCTACAATGAGCAGTTCTTC.